Below are 22 T cell receptor beta chains sequenced from a single sample in a study of blood T cell repertoires in COVID-19. Here immunoSEQ multiplex PCR was the method, and the copy in TCRdb shows in-frame clones only, minus some. The table includes fewer than 200,000 clones, over 70% detected once. The source material was PBMCs or T cells enriched from blood (not recorded which). These receptor sequences come from a woman between 45 and 65 years old in a cohort exposed to, infected with or recovered from COVID-19 (not recorded which).

This rearrangement joins TRBV4-3 to TRBJ2-3, with 7 positions matching TRBD1. V gave up 0 bases and J gave up 2 bases; unmatched junction bases: 2. The germline V gene encodes CDR1 LGHNA and CDR2 YSLEER. The CDR3 spans 15 residues. The CDR3 DNA follows: TGCGCCAGCAGCCAAGAGGACAGGCCCACAGATACGCAGTATTTT. It codes for CASSQEDRPTDTQYF.

The chain couples TRBV19 to TRBJ1-6; D perhaps matches TRBD1 (5 bases). The germline CDR1 and CDR2 sequences are LNHDA and SQIVND (reference sequence). The CDR3 is made up of 14 amino acids. Trimming took off 1 base at V and 7 bases at J, with 8 bases between the two ends. CDR3 sequence (DNA): TGTGCCAGTAGTATAGGACAGTCAAATTCACCCCTCCACTTT. Protein product: CASSIGQSNSPLHF.

Only a few counts were recorded for this clone. This sequence joins TRBV24-1 and TRBJ2-7; TRBD2 aligns across 7 bases. V was pared by 6 bases and J by 3 bases, with 7 bases of the junction left unmatched. Germline assignment: CDR1 KGHDR and CDR2 SFDVKD. This CDR3 contains 14 residues. The CDR3 sequence is CATSHLAVVYEQYF. The CDR3 DNA sequence: TGTGCCACCAGTCACCTAGCGGTCGTCTACGAGCAGTACTTC.

This chain links TRBV9 with TRBJ2-2; TRBD2 aligns across 8 bases. V lost 1 base and J lost 6; bases outside the gene matches: 2. Per the germline V gene, CDR1 is SGDLS and CDR2 is YYNGEE. The CDR3 is 14 residues long. The CDR3 coding sequence is TGTGCCAGCAGCGTATGGCGGGAGGCCGGGGAGCTGTTTTTT. This codes for CASSVWREAGELFF.

The genes are TRBV30 and TRBJ1-2, with unresolved D. This CDR3 region has 12 residues. With 1 base removed from V and 7 bases from J, the gap between germline ends came to 10 bases. Per germline, CDR1 GTSNPN and CDR2 SVGIG (reference sequence). Here the CDR3 reads CAWSGGGLGYTF. The CDR3 bases are TGTGCCTGGAGTGGAGGAGGGCTTGGCTACACCTTC.

V and J are TRBV4-2 and TRBJ2-2; unclear D gene. Trimming took off 0 bases at V and 0 bases at J, with 8 bases between the two ends. Germline V gene data show CDR1 as LGHNA and CDR2 as YNFKEQ. The length of the CDR3 is 16 residues. In nucleotides, the CDR3 is TGTGCCAGCAGCCAAGAAACTCGCGCGAACACCGGGGAGCTGTTTTTT. Protein: CASSQETRANTGELFF.

The chain links TRBV5-1 to TRBJ1-5; 7 positions match TRBD1. Germline CDR1 and CDR2: SGHRS and YFSETQ. Trimming removed 0 bases from V and 6 bases from J; junction bases left unmatched: 3. The CDR3 totals 14 residues. Here the CDR3 DNA reads TGCGCCAGCAGCTTGGAGTCAGGGGGTCAGCCCCAGCATTTT. Its translation is CASSLESGGQPQHF.

This chain links TRBV19 with TRBJ1-5; D perhaps matches TRBD1 (6 bases). This CDR3 spans 14 amino acids. Germline loops: CDR1 LNHDA, CDR2 SQIVND (reference sequence). Between the trimmed V and J ends, which lost 10 bases and 7 bases, there was a span of 20 bases. This CDR3 reads CATGDVPPRQPQHF. The DNA for the CDR3 is TGTGCCACAGGGGACGTTCCACCCAGGCAGCCCCAGCATTTT.

This sequence joins TRBV10-3 and TRBJ2-5; 7 nucleotides line up with TRBD1. Germline lookup yields CDR1 ENHRY and CDR2 SYGVKD. The CDR3 runs to 13 residues. Losses at the gene ends were 2 bases for V and 4 bases for J; bases not matched to a gene: 1. In nucleotides, the CDR3 is TGTGCCATCAGTGAGAACAGGGGAGAGACCCAGTACTTC. Protein: CAISENRGETQYF.

The V and J genes are TRBV28 and TRBJ2-3; TRBD2 matches 8 bases. Germline lookup yields CDR1 MDHEN and CDR2 SYDVKM. V dropped 5 bases and J dropped 2; count of bases not matched to a gene: 15. This CDR3 spans 18 amino acids. This CDR3 is CASSPSPGLGGLTDTQYF. CDR3 DNA: TGTGCCAGCAGTCCCTCCCCGGGACTAGGGGGTCTCACAGATACGCAGTATTTT. Together with reference TRBV28 and TRBJ2-3, the CDR3 gives the full variable domain: DVKVTQSSRYLVKRTGEKVFLECVQDMDHENMFWYRQDPGLGLRLIYFSYDVKMKEKGDIPEGYSVSREKKERFSLILESASTNQTSMYLCASSPSPGLGGLTDTQYFGPGTRLTVL.

The chain recombines TRBV27 with TRBJ2-1; TRBD1 might be the D (5 bases). Trimming removed 3 bases at V and 0 bases at J, with 9 bases between. Germline V CDR1 and CDR2: MNHEY, SMNVEV (reference sequence). CDR3 length: 15 residues. This CDR3 reads CASSFARDSYNEQFF. CDR3 DNA sequence: TGTGCCAGCAGTTTTGCCAGGGACTCCTACAATGAGCAGTTCTTC.

The chain has TRBV23-1 and TRBJ2-1; 9 bases align to TRBD2. TRBV23-1 is flagged as an ORF with uncertain function. The CDR3 is 23 residues long. The ends lost 6 bases at V and 8 bases at J; junction bases unmatched: 35. Here the CDR3 DNA reads TGCGCCAGCAGCAGCAGGACGTCGTTACGAGTGTCCAGCGGGGGGCCGTACAACTATGAGCAGTTCTTC. It is translated as CASSSRTSLRVSSGGPYNYEQFF.

The rearrangement joins TRBV28 to TRBJ2-2; possibly TRBD1 for D (7 bases). Germline V gene sequence: CDR1 MDHEN, CDR2 SYDVKM. With 5 bases removed from V and 3 bases from J, the gap between germline ends came to 10 bases. The CDR3 is 14 residues long. CDR3 amino acids: CASSGGTDTGELFF. The CDR3 DNA follows: TGTGCCAGCAGTGGGGGGACAGACACCGGGGAGCTGTTTTTT.

This chain joins TRBV9 and TRBJ1-2; no definite D call. This CDR3 is built from 19 residues. The germline gives CDR1 SGDLS, CDR2 YYNGEE. V lost 3 bases, J lost 4 bases, and 28 bases lay in between. CDR3 residues: CASSEPREETAFRGYGYTF. CDR3 bases: TGTGCCAGCAGCGAACCCCGCGAGGAAACTGCTTTTCGAGGCTATGGCTACACCTTC.

V is TRBV7-9 and J is TRBJ2-7, with D possibly TRBD2 on 6 matching bases. The germline V gene encodes CDR1 SEHNR and CDR2 FQNEAQ (reference sequence). CDR3 length equals 14 residues. Between the trimmed V and J ends, which lost 5 bases and 5 bases, there was a span of 16 bases. This CDR3 reads CASSDRRERDEQYF. In DNA form, the CDR3 reads TGTGCCAGCAGCGACCGACGCGAGCGGGACGAGCAGTACTTC.

The sample holds one count of this clone. J is TRBJ2-7 and V is TRBV6-5; 11 bases are a match to TRBD2. V gave up 1 base and J gave up 7 bases; unmatched junction bases: 9. Per the germline V gene, CDR1 is MNHEY and CDR2 is SVGAGI. This CDR3 comprises 16 residues. CDR3 region: CASSYLTSGAQGEQYF. The DNA for the CDR3 is TGTGCCAGCAGTTACTTGACTAGCGGGGCACAAGGGGAGCAGTACTTC.

V gene TRBV14 combines with J gene TRBJ1-2; D uncertain. The CDR3 runs to 12 residues. Trimming cost V 4 bases and J 6 bases, with 9 bases left between them. Germline CDR1 is SGHDN and CDR2 is FVKESK. This CDR3 is CASSRRIDGYTF. The CDR3 DNA follows: TGTGCCAGCAGCCGTAGAATTGATGGCTACACCTTC.

The chain employs TRBV2 and TRBJ2-5, with TRBD1 matching 10 bases. With 3 bases clipped from V and 5 bases from J, the junction kept 3 bases outside the gene matches. The CDR3 consists of 14 residues. The germline CDR1 and CDR2 sequences are SNHLY and FYNNEI. CDR3 protein: CASSEGTGVETQYF. The CDR3 nucleotides read TGTGCCAGCAGTGAGGGGACAGGGGTGGAGACCCAGTACTTC. Together with reference TRBV2 and TRBJ2-5, the CDR3 gives the full variable domain: EPEVTQTPSHQVTQMGQEVILRCVPISNHLYFYWYRQILGQKVEFLVSFYNNEISEKSEIFDDQFSVERPDGSNFTLKIRSTKLEDSAMYFCASSEGTGVETQYFGPGTRLLVL.

V and J are TRBV5-1 and TRBJ2-7; D is possibly TRBD2 (5 bases). Between the trimmed V and J ends, which lost 0 bases and 7 bases, there was a span of 14 bases. The CDR3 extends over 14 amino acids. CDR1 is SGHRS and CDR2 is YFSETQ in the germline V gene. CDR3 in DNA: TGCGCCAGCAGCTTGGTGGCCACAACGGGAGAGCAGTACTTC. Protein: CASSLVATTGEQYF.

This clone was seen once. The V call is TRBV10-1, the J call TRBJ2-2; a weak D match, TRBD1 (5 bases). The V and J ends lost 6 bases and 0 bases respectively, with 8 bases between them. Germline assignment: CDR1 WNHNN and CDR2 SYGVQD (reference sequence). CDR3 length equals 14 residues. In DNA form, the CDR3 reads TGCGCCAGCAGAGGGGATGCGAACACCGGGGAGCTGTTTTTT. It translates to CASRGDANTGELFF.

V gene TRBV5-5 combines with J gene TRBJ2-2; TRBD1 matches at 9 bases. Germline CDR1 and CDR2: SGHKS and YYEKEE (reference sequence). The junction had 7 bases not matched to a gene; V was cut back by 2 bases and J by 2 bases. The CDR3 covers 17 residues. CDR3 amino acids: CASSFPGTGRNTGELFF. Here the CDR3 DNA reads TGTGCCAGCAGCTTTCCCGGGACAGGGCGCAACACCGGGGAGCTGTTTTTT.

This clone came up once. The CDR3 sequence is CASSGNAPSSYNEQFF. CDR3 DNA sequence: TGTGCCAGCAGCGGCAACGCCCCTAGCTCCTACAATGAGCAGTTCTTC. The chain has TRBV5-4 and TRBJ2-1; D unresolved. Germline V CDR1 and CDR2: SGHNT, YYREEE (reference sequence). This CDR3 is 16 amino acids long. Trimming took off 4 bases at V and 0 bases at J, with 14 bases between the two ends.